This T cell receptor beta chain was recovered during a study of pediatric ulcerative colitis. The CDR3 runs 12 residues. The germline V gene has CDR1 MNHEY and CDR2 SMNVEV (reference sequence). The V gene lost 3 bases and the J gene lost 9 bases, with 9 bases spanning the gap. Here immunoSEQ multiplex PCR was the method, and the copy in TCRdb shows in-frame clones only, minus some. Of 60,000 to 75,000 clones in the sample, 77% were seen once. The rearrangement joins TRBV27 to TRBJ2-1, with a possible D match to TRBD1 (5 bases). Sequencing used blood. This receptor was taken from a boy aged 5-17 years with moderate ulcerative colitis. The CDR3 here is CASSFQQGEQFF. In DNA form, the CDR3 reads TGTGCCAGCAGTTTCCAGCAGGGTGAGCAGTTCTTC.